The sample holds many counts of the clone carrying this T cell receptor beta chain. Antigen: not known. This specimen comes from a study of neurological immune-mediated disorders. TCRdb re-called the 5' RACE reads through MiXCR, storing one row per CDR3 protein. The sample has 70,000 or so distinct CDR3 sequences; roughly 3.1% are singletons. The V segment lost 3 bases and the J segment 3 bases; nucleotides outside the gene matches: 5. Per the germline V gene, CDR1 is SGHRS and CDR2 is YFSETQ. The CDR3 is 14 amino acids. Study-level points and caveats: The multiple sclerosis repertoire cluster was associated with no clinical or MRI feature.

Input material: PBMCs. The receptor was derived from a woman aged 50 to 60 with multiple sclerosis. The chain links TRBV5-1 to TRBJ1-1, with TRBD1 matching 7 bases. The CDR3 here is CASSWGGGDTEAFF. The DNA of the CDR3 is TGCGCCAGCAGCTGGGGAGGGGGCGACACTGAAGCTTTCTTT.